The TCR beta chain under discussion was sequenced for a study of cytomegalovirus exposure and HLA in healthy donors. PCR used 60 Vbeta primers and 13 Jbeta primers. TCRdb's table, derived via immunoSEQ multiplex PCR, lists solely in-frame clones and lacks some. The table has around 260,000 clones, around 80% seen once. V was clipped by 2 bases and J by 0 bases; unmatched bases: 10. Germline V gene sequence: CDR1 GTSNPN, CDR2 SVGIG (reference sequence). The CDR3 contains 16 residues. The sequence derives from a girl aged 2 to 10 in good health and CMV-seronegative. Sequencing used PBMCs. The J gene is TRBJ2-7, the V gene TRBV30, with TRBD2 matching over 7 bases. CDR3 coding DNA: TGTGCCTGGAGTCCCCGGGGGGTGGCCTCCTCCTACGAGCAGTACTTC. Translating gives CAWSPRGVASSYEQYF.